Listed here are 29 T cell receptor beta chains from one sample, sequenced in a study of blood T cell repertoires in COVID-19. The assay was immunoSEQ multiplex PCR, and TCRdb's table has in-frame clones only and misses some. This table has under 200,000 clones, around 86% appearing once. The sequenced sample consisted of peripheral blood. Receptor source: a man younger than 30 with acute or convalescent COVID-19.

The J gene is TRBJ1-1, the V gene TRBV15; a weak D match, TRBD1 (5 bases). The CDR3 totals 13 residues. CDR1 is LNHNV and CDR2 is YYDKDF in the germline V gene (reference sequence). Trimming shortened V by 5 bases and J by 0 bases, and 7 bases separated the two germline ends. The CDR3 sequence is CATSGGMNTEAFF. CDR3 DNA: TGTGCCACCAGCGGGGGGATGAACACTGAAGCTTTCTTT. The whole variable domain, remainder taken from reference TRBV15 and TRBJ1-1, is DAMVIQNPRYQVTQFGKPVTLSCSQTLNHNVMYWYQQKSSQAPKLLFHYYDKDFNNEADTPDNFQSRRPNTSFCFLDIRSPGLGDTAMYLCATSGGMNTEAFFGQGTRLTVV.

This rearrangement joins TRBV9 to TRBJ2-2; D remains ambiguous. Trimming cost V 0 bases and J 3 bases, with 6 bases left between them. The CDR3 extends over 14 amino acids. Germline values: CDR1 SGDLS, CDR2 YYNGEE. The DNA of the CDR3 is TGTGCCAGCAGCGTAGGCACAGACACCGGGGAGCTGTTTTTT. It encodes CASSVGTDTGELFF. The variable domain in full, completed from reference TRBV9 and TRBJ2-2, reads DSGVTQTPKHLITATGQRVTLRCSPRSGDLSVYWYQQSLDQGLQFLIQYYNGEERAKGNILERFSAQQFPDLHSELNLSSLELGDSALYFCASSVGTDTGELFFGEGSRLTVL.

The gene calls are TRBV30 and TRBJ1-3, with D tentatively TRBD1 (5 bases). The CDR3 runs to 14 residues. Germline loops: CDR1 GTSNPN, CDR2 SVGIG (reference sequence). Trimming cost V 1 base and J 5 bases, with 12 bases left between them. CDR3 bases: TGTGCCTGGAGTGAGGGGAAGTCTAGAAACACCATATATTTT. It translates to CAWSEGKSRNTIYF.

This chain joins TRBV5-4 and TRBJ1-4, with 8 bases identical to TRBD1. The CDR3 contains 16 residues. Germline values: CDR1 SGHNT, CDR2 YYREEE (reference sequence). V gave up 0 bases and J gave up 7 bases; unmatched junction bases: 8. The CDR3 here is CASSLDRDRRGEKLFF. The CDR3 nucleotides are TGTGCCAGCAGCTTGGACAGGGACAGGCGAGGTGAAAAACTGTTTTTT.

The chain joins TRBV2 to TRBJ2-2; TRBD1 agrees at 9 bases. This CDR3 region has 14 residues. V lost 5 bases and J lost 4; bases outside the gene matches: 2. Germline V CDR1 and CDR2: SNHLY, FYNNEI. The CDR3 DNA sequence: TGTGCCAGCAGTCGGACAGGGGCCACCGGGGAGCTGTTTTTT. Translation gives CASSRTGATGELFF.

V usage is TRBV29-1 and J usage is TRBJ2-5; tentatively, D is TRBD1 (5 bases). Trimming removed 7 bases at V and 4 bases at J, with 13 bases between. The CDR3 contains 12 residues. The germline V gene encodes CDR1 SQVTM and CDR2 ANQGSEA. The CDR3 region has the DNA TGCAGCGAGACAGAGGACGGAGAGACCCAGTACTTC. Amino acids: CSETEDGETQYF. Variable domain in full (rest from reference TRBV29-1 and TRBJ2-5): SAVISQKPSRDICQRGTSLTIQCQVDSQVTMMFWYRQQPGQSLTLIATANQGSEATYESGFVIDKFPISRPNLTFSTLTVSNMSPEDSSIYLCSETEDGETQYFGPGTRLLVL.

The chain recombines TRBV10-2 with TRBJ1-2; D remains unclear. Between the trimmed V and J ends, which lost 0 bases and 5 bases, there was a span of 10 bases. CDR1 is WSHSY, CDR2 SAAADI, per germline. This CDR3 spans 14 amino acids. DNA for the CDR3: TGCGCCAGCAGTGAGTCGGTGGCGGGATATGGCTACACCTTC. Amino acid sequence: CASSESVAGYGYTF.

V gene TRBV19 combines with J gene TRBJ2-3; 7 bases are shared with TRBD1. Germline V gives CDR1 LNHDA, CDR2 SQIVND (reference sequence). The CDR3 loop spans 15 amino acids. The V segment lost 4 bases and the J segment 1 base; nucleotides outside the gene matches: 5. In DNA form, the CDR3 reads TGTGCCAGTAGTAGGCGTGGGACAGGCACAGATACGCAGTATTTT. It yields the protein CASSRRGTGTDTQYF.

The chain couples TRBV21-1 to TRBJ2-3; the table names TRBD2, a call not compared with the DNA. TRBV21-1 is a pseudogene segment. The CDR3 is 17 residues long. CDR3 coding DNA: TGTGCCAGCAGTAGGGACTACCCGACCGTTAGCACAGATACGCAGTATTTT. Translated: CASSRDYPTVSTDTQYF.

This sequence joins TRBV19 and TRBJ1-5; D possibly corresponds to TRBD1 (6 bases). This CDR3 has 12 residues. With 6 bases removed from V and 9 bases from J, the gap between germline ends came to 12 bases. Germline V gene data show CDR1 as LNHDA and CDR2 as SQIVND (reference sequence). In DNA, the CDR3 is TGTGCCAGTAGCCTACAGGGTCGGCCCCAGCATTTT. It codes for CASSLQGRPQHF. Variable domain in full (rest from reference TRBV19 and TRBJ1-5): DGGITQSPKYLFRKEGQNVTLSCEQNLNHDAMYWYRQDPGQGLRLIYYSQIVNDFQKGDIAEGYSVSREKKESFPLTVTSAQKNPTAFYLCASSLQGRPQHFGDGTRLSIL.

The chain carries TRBV5-1 and TRBJ2-7; the D gene is possibly TRBD1 (6 bases). The CDR3 totals 12 residues. Germline V gene sequence: CDR1 SGHRS, CDR2 YFSETQ. V was cut by 4 bases and J by 1 base, with 6 bases left in between. The CDR3 here is CASSQGSYEQYF. CDR3 in DNA: TGCGCCAGCAGCCAGGGGTCCTACGAGCAGTACTTC. The full variable domain, rest sourced from reference TRBV5-1 and TRBJ2-7, is KAGVTQTPRYLIKTRGQQVTLSCSPISGHRSVSWYQQTPGQGLQFLFEYFSETQRNKGNFPGRFSGRQFSNSRSEMNVSTLELGDSALYLCASSQGSYEQYFGPGTRLTVT.

The CDR3 nucleotides read TGTGCCAGCAGCTTTCCCGGAGAGGGGGCACACAATGAGCAGTTCTTC. Amino acid sequence: CASSFPGEGAHNEQFF. V and J are TRBV7-8 and TRBJ2-1; TRBD1 matches at 7 bases. The CDR3 is made up of 16 amino acids. CDR1 SGHVS and CDR2 FQNEAQ come from the germline V gene. J gave up 5 bases and V 3 bases, and 10 bases lay outside the gene matches.

This clone was detected a few times. This chain links TRBV12-3 or TRBV12-4 with TRBJ1-2; TRBD1 matches at 12 bases. The ends lost 11 bases at V and 8 bases at J; junction bases unmatched: 6. The CDR3 is 12 residues long. The CDR3 here is CAGGQGAVGYTF. CDR3 in DNA: TGTGCCGGGGGACAGGGGGCAGTCGGCTACACCTTC.

V and J are TRBV5-1 and TRBJ1-1; the D gene is possibly TRBD1 (5 bases). CDR3 length: 13 amino acids. Per the germline V gene, CDR1 is SGHRS and CDR2 is YFSETQ. The V end was cut by 5 bases, the J end by 0 bases, with 8 bases between. CDR3: CASRQDLNTEAFF. CDR3 in DNA: TGCGCCAGCAGACAGGATCTGAACACTGAAGCTTTCTTT. The whole variable domain, remainder taken from reference TRBV5-1 and TRBJ1-1, is KAGVTQTPRYLIKTRGQQVTLSCSPISGHRSVSWYQQTPGQGLQFLFEYFSETQRNKGNFPGRFSGRQFSNSRSEMNVSTLELGDSALYLCASRQDLNTEAFFGQGTRLTVV.

The count of this clone is one. The rearrangement uses TRBV6-5 and TRBJ2-1; the D gene is possibly TRBD1 (5 bases). Trimming shortened V by 6 bases and J by 8 bases, and 5 bases separated the two germline ends. CDR3 length: 10 residues. The germline CDR1 and CDR2 sequences are MNHEY and SVGAGI. For the CDR3, the DNA is TGTGCCAGCAGCAGGGATGAGCAGTTCTTC. Amino acids: CASSRDEQFF.

This chain joins TRBV7-2 and TRBJ1-3; 10 bases line up with TRBD1. V lost 4 bases and J lost 1; bases outside the gene matches: 4. The CDR3 sequence is 16 residues long. Germline CDR1 is SGHTA and CDR2 is FQGNSA. Written as DNA, the CDR3 is TGTGCCAGCAGCTCCCGACAGGGGGCGTCTGGAAACACCATATATTTT. Protein: CASSSRQGASGNTIYF. The full variable domain, completed using reference TRBV7-2 and TRBJ1-3, is GAGVSQSPSNKVTEKGKDVELRCDPISGHTALYWYRQSLGQGLEFLIYFQGNSAPDKSGLPSDRFSAERTGGSVSTLTIQRTQQEDSAVYLCASSSRQGASGNTIYFGEGSWLTVV.

This chain uses TRBV7-9 with TRBJ1-1, with D uncertain. Per the germline V gene, CDR1 is SEHNR and CDR2 is FQNEAQ (reference sequence). CDR3 length: 12 amino acids. V was cut by 1 base and J by 12 bases, with 12 bases left in between. The CDR3 reads CASSLETVRTFF. CDR3 nucleotide sequence: TGTGCCAGCAGCTTAGAAACAGTTAGGACTTTCTTT.

This rearrangement joins TRBV7-8 to TRBJ1-6, with D tentatively TRBD1 (5 bases). Germline CDR1 and CDR2: SGHVS and FQNEAQ. The V end was cut by 5 bases, the J end by 11 bases, with 16 bases between. The CDR3 is 14 residues long. The CDR3 bases are TGTGCCAGCAGCGACGACAGCCGGAGGGCACCCCTCCACTTT. Translation: CASSDDSRRAPLHF.

The rearrangement uses TRBV4-2 and TRBJ1-4; D perhaps matches TRBD1 (5 bases). The V gene's germline CDR1 is LGHNA and CDR2 YNFKEQ. Trimming pared 1 base from V and 6 bases from J, leaving 15 bases between. The CDR3 has 16 amino acids. The CDR3 protein is CASSQGGRQTYEKLFF. The CDR3 nucleotides read TGTGCCAGCAGCCAAGGAGGAAGACAGACCTATGAAAAACTGTTTTTT.

This clone was counted a few times. The DNA for the CDR3 is TGTGCCAGCAGAGAGACAGGGCGAGTCACCGGGGAGCTGTTTTTT. Amino acids: CASRETGRVTGELFF. This chain connects TRBV6-5 to TRBJ2-2; 7 bases match TRBD1. The germline CDR1 and CDR2 sequences are MNHEY and SVGAGI. V lost 6 bases to trimming and J lost 4 bases; unmatched junction nucleotides: 8. This CDR3 has 15 residues.

The chain combines TRBV19 with TRBJ1-1, with TRBD1 as a possible D gene (5 bases). This CDR3 is built from 13 residues. From germline, CDR1 is LNHDA and CDR2 SQIVND (reference sequence). Trimming cost V 2 bases and J 8 bases, with 12 bases left between them. DNA of the CDR3: TGTGCCAGTAGTATACAGGGTCACTCCGAAGCTTTCTTT. Translating gives CASSIQGHSEAFF.

V usage is TRBV5-1 and J usage is TRBJ1-1; TRBD1 matches 8 bases. The V segment lost 4 bases and the J segment 2 bases; nucleotides outside the gene matches: 7. Germline CDR1 and CDR2: SGHRS and YFSETQ. The CDR3 spans 15 residues. The CDR3 sequence is CASSPRGQDNTEAFF. The CDR3 bases are TGCGCCAGCAGCCCAAGGGGACAGGACAACACTGAAGCTTTCTTT.

This chain uses TRBV7-6 with TRBJ2-1; D possibly corresponds to TRBD2 (6 bases). Between the trimmed V and J ends, which lost 5 bases and 0 bases, there was a span of 20 bases. The germline gives CDR1 SGHVS, CDR2 FNYEAQ. CDR3 length: 18 amino acids. The DNA of the CDR3 is TGTGCCAGCAGCCCCCCCCCGGGGAGGACGGCCTCCTACAATGAGCAGTTCTTC. It encodes CASSPPPGRTASYNEQFF.

This clone was observed a single time. This chain uses TRBV29-1 with TRBJ1-2, with D perhaps matching TRBD1 (5 bases). In germline, CDR1 is SQVTM, CDR2 ANQGSEA. V shed 3 bases and J shed 3 bases, with 8 bases lying between them. The CDR3 totals 12 residues. The CDR3 loop is CSVDREDYGYTF. In nucleotides, the CDR3 is TGCAGCGTTGACAGGGAGGACTATGGCTACACCTTC.

V is TRBV7-9 and J is TRBJ2-5, with D maybe TRBD2 (5 bases). The CDR3 contains 17 residues. V was cut by 6 bases and J by 5 bases, with 25 bases left in between. Germline loops: CDR1 SEHNR, CDR2 FQNEAQ (reference sequence). The CDR3 DNA sequence: TGTGCCAGCAGGCTAACCTTCGCCGGGGAACCCAAGGAGACCCAGTACTTC. Encoded protein: CASRLTFAGEPKETQYF. Based on the CDR3 plus reference TRBV7-9 and TRBJ2-5, the full variable domain is DTGVSQNPRHKITKRGQNVTFRCDPISEHNRLYWYRQTLGQGPEFLTYFQNEAQLEKSRLLSDRFSAERPKGSFSTLEIQRTEQGDSAMYLCASRLTFAGEPKETQYFGPGTRLLVL.

CDR3 bases: TGTGCCAGCAGCGGTCGTGGGGAGGGGGAGCTGTTTTTT. This codes for CASSGRGEGELFF. The J gene is TRBJ2-2, the V gene TRBV9; D perhaps matches TRBD2 (5 bases). With 3 bases removed from V and 8 bases from J, the gap between germline ends came to 11 bases. Germline V gene lookup returns CDR1 SGDLS and CDR2 YYNGEE. The CDR3 has 13 amino acids.

The chain recombines TRBV4-1 with TRBJ1-3, with D maybe TRBD1 (6 bases). The CDR3 has 15 amino acids. The germline CDR1 and CDR2 sequences are MGHRA and YSYEKL. V was pared by 4 bases and J by 6 bases, with 16 bases between. CDR3 sequence (DNA): TGCGCCAGCAGCCCACGACAGGATTCACCAAACACCATATATTTT. It specifies CASSPRQDSPNTIYF.

This rearrangement joins TRBV27 to TRBJ1-2; possible D gene TRBD1, 6 bases. Germline V gene sequence: CDR1 MNHEY, CDR2 SMNVEV (reference sequence). Trimming took 5 bases from V and 5 from J, leaving 21 bases between them. This CDR3 contains 16 residues. The CDR3 nucleotides are TGTGCCAGCAGTATCCTAAACAGGGATTTAGGGTATGGCTACACCTTC. This encodes CASSILNRDLGYGYTF.

The V gene is TRBV5-1, the J gene TRBJ2-2, with D possibly matching TRBD1 (6 bases). Trimming left V 5 bases short and J 3 bases short, with 11 bases between. The CDR3 is made up of 14 amino acids. Germline CDR1 SGHRS, CDR2 YFSETQ. CDR3 sequence reads: CASSGGQHTGELFF. DNA for the CDR3: TGCGCCAGCAGTGGGGGACAACACACCGGGGAGCTGTTTTTT.